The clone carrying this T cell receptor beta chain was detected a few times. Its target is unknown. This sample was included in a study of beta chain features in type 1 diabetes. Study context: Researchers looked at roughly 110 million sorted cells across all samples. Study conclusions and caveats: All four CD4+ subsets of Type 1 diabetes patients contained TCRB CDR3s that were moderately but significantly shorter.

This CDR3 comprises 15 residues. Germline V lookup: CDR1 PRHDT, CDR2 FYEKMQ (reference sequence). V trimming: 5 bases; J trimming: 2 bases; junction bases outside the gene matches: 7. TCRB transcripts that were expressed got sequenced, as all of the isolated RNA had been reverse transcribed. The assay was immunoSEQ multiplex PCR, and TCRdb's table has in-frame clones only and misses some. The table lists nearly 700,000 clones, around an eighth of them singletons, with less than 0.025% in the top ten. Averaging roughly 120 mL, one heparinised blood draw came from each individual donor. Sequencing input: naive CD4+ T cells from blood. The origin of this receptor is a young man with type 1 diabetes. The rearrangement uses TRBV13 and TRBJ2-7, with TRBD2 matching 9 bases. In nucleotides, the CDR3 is TGTGCCAGCAGCCCGGCGGGGGGGTCCCCCTACGAGCAGTACTTC. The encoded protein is CASSPAGGSPYEQYF.